The source of this T cell receptor (beta chain) is a study of T cell repertoires in cytomegalovirus infection. Germline V gene sequence: CDR1 MNHEY, CDR2 SMNVEV (reference sequence). The V and J ends lost 0 bases and 5 bases respectively, with 10 bases between them. This CDR3 comprises 14 residues. MiXCR was run by TCRdb on the reads, yielding one entry per CDR3 protein. The sample consists of around 900,000 distinct CDR3 sequences, roughly 31% of them appearing once. Note on this clonotype: The antigen is unknown.

The gene calls are TRBV27 and TRBJ1-2; D is possibly TRBD1 (6 bases). The TCR comes from a human donor in good health (CMV status not recorded). Some clones in this sample may be carry-over from other donors' samples. The sequencing used cultured CD8+ T cells from PBMCs, collected from culture after CMV antigen stimulation. CDR3 loop: CASSLSWTDYGYTF. The CDR3 coding sequence is TGTGCCAGCAGTTTATCCTGGACAGATTATGGCTACACCTTC.